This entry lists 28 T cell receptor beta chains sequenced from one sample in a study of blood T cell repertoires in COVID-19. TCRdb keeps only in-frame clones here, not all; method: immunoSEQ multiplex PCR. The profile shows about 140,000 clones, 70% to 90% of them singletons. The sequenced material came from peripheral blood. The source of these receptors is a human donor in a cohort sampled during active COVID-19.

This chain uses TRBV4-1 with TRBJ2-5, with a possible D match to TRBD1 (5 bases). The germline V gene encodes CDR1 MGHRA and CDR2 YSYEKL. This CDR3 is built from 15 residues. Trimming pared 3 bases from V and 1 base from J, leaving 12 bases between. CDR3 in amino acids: CASSHLSGPQETQYF. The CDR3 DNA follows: TGCGCCAGCAGCCACCTGTCAGGGCCCCAAGAGACCCAGTACTTC.

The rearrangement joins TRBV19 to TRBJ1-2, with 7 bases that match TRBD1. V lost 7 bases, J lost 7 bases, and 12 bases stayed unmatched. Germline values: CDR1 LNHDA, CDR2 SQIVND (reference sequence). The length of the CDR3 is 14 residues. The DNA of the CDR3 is TGTGCCAGTAAATTTTTCCAGGGACAGAGTGGCTACACCTTC. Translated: CASKFFQGQSGYTF.

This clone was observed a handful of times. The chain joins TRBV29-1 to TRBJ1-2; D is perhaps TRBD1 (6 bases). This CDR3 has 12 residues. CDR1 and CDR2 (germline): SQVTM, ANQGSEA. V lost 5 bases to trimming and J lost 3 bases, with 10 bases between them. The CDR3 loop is CSVTPGDYGYTF. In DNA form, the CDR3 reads TGCAGCGTTACTCCAGGGGACTATGGCTACACCTTC.

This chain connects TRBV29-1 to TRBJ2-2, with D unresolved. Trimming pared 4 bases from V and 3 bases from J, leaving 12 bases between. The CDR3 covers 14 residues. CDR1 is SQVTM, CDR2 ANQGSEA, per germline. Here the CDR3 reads CSVAEVSDTGELFF. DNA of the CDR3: TGCAGCGTTGCAGAAGTGTCGGACACCGGGGAGCTGTTTTTT.

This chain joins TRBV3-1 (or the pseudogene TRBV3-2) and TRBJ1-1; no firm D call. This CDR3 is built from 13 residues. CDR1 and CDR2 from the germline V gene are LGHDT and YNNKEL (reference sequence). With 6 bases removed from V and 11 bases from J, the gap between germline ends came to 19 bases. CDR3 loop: CASSPGPFRGAFF. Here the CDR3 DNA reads TGTGCCAGCAGTCCAGGTCCATTCCGGGGTGCTTTCTTT.

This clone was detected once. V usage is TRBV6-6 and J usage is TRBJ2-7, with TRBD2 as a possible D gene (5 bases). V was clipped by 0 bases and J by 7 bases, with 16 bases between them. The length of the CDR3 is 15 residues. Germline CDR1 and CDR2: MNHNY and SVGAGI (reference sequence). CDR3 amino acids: CASSYSTTEGREQYF. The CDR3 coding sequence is TGTGCCAGCAGTTACTCGACTACTGAAGGCAGAGAGCAGTACTTC.

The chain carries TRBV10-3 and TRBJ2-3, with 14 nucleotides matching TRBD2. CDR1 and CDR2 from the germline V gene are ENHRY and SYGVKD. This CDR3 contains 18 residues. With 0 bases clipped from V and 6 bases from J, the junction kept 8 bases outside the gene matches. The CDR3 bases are TGTGCCATCAGTGAGTCGCCGGGACTAGCGGGGGCCGGGGATACGCAGTATTTT. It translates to CAISESPGLAGAGDTQYF.

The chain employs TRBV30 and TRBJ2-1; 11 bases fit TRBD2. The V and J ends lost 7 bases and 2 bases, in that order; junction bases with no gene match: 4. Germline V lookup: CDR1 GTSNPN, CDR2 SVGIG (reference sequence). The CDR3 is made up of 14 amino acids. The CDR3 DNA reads TGTGCCTCCGCACTAGCGGGGGCCTACAATGAGCAGTTCTTC. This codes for CASALAGAYNEQFF.

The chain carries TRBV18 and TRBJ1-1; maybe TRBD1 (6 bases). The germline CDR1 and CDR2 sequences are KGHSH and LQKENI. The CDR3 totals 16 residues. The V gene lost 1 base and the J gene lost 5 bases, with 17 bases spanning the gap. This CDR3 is CASSPHPPQGKTEAFF. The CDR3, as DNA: TGTGCCAGCTCACCACACCCCCCACAGGGAAAAACTGAAGCTTTCTTT.

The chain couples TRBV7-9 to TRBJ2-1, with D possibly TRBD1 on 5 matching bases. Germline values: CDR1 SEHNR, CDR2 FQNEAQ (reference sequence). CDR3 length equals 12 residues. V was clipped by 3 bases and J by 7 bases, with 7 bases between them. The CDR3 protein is CASSLQGNEQFF. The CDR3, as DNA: TGTGCCAGCAGCTTGCAGGGAAATGAGCAGTTCTTC.

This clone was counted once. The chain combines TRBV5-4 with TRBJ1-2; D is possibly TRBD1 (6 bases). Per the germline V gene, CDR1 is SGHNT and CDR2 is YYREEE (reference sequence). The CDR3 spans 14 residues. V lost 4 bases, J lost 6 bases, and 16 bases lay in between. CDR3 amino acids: CASSRSWDKNGYTF. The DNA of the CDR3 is TGTGCCAGCAGCAGGAGTTGGGACAAGAATGGCTACACCTTC.

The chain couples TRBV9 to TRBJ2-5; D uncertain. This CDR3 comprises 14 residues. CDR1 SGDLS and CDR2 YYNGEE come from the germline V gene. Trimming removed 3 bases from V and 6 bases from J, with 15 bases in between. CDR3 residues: CASSASTGVQTQYF. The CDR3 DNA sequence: TGTGCCAGCAGCGCCTCTACCGGAGTGCAGACCCAGTACTTC.

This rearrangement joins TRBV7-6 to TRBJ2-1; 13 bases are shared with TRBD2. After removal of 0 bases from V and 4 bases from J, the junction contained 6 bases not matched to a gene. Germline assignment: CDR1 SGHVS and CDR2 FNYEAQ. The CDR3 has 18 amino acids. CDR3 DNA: TGTGCCAGCAGCTTAGCACTAGCGGGGGGGCCATCTTACAATGAGCAGTTCTTC. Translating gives CASSLALAGGPSYNEQFF.

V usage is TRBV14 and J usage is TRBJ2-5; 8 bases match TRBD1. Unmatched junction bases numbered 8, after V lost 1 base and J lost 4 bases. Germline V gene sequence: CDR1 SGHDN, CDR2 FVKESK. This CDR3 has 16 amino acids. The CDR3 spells CASSQGTGSYRETQYF. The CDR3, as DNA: TGTGCCAGCAGCCAAGGGACAGGGTCGTACCGAGAGACCCAGTACTTC. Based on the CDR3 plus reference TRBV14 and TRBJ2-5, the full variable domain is EAGVTQFPSHSVIEKGQTVTLRCDPISGHDNLYWYRRVMGKEIKFLLHFVKESKQDESGMPNNRFLAERTGGTYSTLKVQPAELEDSGVYFCASSQGTGSYRETQYFGPGTRLLVL.

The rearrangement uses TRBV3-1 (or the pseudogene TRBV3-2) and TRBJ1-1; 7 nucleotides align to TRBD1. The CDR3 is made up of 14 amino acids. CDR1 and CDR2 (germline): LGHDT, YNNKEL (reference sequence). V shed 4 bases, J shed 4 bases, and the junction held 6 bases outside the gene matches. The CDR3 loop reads CASSPPNRGTEAFF. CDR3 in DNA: TGTGCCAGCAGCCCTCCCAACAGGGGCACTGAAGCTTTCTTT.

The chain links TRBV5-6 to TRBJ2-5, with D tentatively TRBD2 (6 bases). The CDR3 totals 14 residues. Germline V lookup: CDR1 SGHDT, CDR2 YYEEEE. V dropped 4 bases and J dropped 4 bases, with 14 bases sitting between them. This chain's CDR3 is CASSGTKEGETQYF. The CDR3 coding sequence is TGTGCCAGCAGCGGAACTAAGGAGGGAGAGACCCAGTACTTC.

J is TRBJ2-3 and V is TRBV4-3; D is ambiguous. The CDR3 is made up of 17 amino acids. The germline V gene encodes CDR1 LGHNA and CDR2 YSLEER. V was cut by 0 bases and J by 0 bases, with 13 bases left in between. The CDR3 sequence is CASSQDPVAVSTDTQYF. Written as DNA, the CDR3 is TGCGCCAGCAGCCAAGATCCAGTGGCAGTTAGCACAGATACGCAGTATTTT.

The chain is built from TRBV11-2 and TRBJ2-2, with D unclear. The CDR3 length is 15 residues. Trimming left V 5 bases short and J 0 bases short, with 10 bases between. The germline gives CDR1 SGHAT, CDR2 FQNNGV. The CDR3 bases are TGTGCCAGCAGCCCTTCGCTAGCGAACACCGGGGAGCTGTTTTTT. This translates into CASSPSLANTGELFF.

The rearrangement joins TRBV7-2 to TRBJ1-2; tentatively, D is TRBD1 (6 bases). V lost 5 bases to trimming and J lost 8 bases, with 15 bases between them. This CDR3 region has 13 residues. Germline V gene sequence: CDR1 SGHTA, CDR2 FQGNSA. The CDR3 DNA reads TGTGCCAGCAGCGTAACCTGGACAGTGGGCTACACCTTC. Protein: CASSVTWTVGYTF.

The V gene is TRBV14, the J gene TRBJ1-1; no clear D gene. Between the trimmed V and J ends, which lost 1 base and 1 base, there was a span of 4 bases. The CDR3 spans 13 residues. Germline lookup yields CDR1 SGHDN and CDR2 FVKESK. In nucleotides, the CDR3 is TGTGCCAGCAGCCAAGTTAGGAACACTGAAGCTTTCTTT. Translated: CASSQVRNTEAFF. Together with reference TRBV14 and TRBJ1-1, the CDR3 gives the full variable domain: EAGVTQFPSHSVIEKGQTVTLRCDPISGHDNLYWYRRVMGKEIKFLLHFVKESKQDESGMPNNRFLAERTGGTYSTLKVQPAELEDSGVYFCASSQVRNTEAFFGQGTRLTVV.

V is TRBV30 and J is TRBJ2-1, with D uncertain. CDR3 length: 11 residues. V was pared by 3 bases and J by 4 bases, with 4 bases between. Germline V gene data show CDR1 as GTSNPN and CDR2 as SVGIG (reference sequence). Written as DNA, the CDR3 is TGTGCCTGGAGGGCATACAATGAGCAGTTCTTC. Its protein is CAWRAYNEQFF.

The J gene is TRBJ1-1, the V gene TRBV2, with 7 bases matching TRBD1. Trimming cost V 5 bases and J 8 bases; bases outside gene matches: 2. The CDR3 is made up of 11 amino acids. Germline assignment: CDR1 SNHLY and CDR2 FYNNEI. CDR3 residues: CASSPQGEAFF. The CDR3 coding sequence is TGTGCCAGCAGTCCACAGGGGGAAGCTTTCTTT.

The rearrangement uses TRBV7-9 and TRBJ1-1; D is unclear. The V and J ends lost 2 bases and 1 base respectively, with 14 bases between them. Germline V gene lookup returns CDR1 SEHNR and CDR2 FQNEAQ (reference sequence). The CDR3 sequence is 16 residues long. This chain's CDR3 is CASSLISGRPNTEAFF. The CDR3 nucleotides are TGTGCCAGCAGCTTAATCTCTGGGAGACCGAACACTGAAGCTTTCTTT.

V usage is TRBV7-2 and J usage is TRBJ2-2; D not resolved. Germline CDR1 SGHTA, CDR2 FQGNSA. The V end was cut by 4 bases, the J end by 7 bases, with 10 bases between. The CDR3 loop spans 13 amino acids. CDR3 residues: CASSSTSFGELFF. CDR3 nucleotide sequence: TGTGCCAGCAGCTCGACTTCTTTCGGGGAGCTGTTTTTT.

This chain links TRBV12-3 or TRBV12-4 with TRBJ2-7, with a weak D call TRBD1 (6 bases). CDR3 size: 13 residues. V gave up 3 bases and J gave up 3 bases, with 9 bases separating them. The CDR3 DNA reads TGTGCCAGCAGTTTTGACAGGCTCTACGAGCAGTACTTC. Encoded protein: CASSFDRLYEQYF.

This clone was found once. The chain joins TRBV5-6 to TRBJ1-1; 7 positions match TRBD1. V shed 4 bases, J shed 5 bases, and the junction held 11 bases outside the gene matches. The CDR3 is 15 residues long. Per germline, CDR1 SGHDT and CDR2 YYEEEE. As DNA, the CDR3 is TGTGCCAGCAGCCCAAGTGAGGGGACAGAAACTGAAGCTTTCTTT. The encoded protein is CASSPSEGTETEAFF.

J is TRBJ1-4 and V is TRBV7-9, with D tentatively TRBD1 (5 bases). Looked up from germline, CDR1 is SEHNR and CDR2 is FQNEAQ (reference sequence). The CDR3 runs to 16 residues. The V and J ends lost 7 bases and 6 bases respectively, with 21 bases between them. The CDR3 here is CASTTGPGTFDEKLFF. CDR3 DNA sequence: TGTGCCAGCACCACGGGACCGGGGACTTTCGATGAAAAACTGTTTTTT.

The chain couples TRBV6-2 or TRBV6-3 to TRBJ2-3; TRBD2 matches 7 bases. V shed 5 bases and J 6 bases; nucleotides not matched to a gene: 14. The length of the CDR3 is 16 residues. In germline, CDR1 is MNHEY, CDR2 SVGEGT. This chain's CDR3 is CASSRSERDYTDTQYF. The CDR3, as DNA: TGTGCCAGCAGTCGGTCGGAGCGGGACTACACTGATACGCAGTATTTT.